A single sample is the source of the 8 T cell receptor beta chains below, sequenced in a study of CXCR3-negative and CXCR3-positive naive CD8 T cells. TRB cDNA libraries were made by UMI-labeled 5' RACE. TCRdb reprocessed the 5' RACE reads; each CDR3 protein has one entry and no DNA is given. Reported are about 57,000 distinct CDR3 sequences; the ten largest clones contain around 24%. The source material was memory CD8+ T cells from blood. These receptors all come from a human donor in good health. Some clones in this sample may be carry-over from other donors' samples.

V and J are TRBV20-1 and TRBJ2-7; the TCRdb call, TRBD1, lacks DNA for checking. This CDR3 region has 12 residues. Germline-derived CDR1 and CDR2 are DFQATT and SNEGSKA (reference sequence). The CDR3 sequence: CSAPGQVYEQYF.

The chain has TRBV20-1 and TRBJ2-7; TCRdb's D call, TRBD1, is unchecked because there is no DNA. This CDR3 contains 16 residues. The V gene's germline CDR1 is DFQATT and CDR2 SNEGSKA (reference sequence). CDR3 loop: CSAPQSSGTASYEQYF.

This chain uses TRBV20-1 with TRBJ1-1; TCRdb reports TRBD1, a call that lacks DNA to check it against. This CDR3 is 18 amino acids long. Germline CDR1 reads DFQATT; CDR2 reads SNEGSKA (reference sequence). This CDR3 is CSVQLPGQGAFLYTEAFF.

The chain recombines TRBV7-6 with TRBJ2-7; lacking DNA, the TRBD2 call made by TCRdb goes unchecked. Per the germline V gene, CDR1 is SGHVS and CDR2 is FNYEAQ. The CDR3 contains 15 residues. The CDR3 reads CASSFGTSGAYEQYF.

CDR3 residues: CASSLALKRGETQYF. The chain recombines TRBV12-3 or TRBV12-4 with TRBJ2-5. This CDR3 is built from 15 residues.

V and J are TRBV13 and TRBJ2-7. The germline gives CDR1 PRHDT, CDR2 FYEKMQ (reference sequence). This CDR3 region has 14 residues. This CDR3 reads CASSSRPKGAEQYF.

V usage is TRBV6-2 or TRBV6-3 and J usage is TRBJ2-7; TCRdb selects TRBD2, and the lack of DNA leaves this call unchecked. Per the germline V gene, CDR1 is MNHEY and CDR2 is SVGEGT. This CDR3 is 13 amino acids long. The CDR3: CASRPLGQYEQYF.

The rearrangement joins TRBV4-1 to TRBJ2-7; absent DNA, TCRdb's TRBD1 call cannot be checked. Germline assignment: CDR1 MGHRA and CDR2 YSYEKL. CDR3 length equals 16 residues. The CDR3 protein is CASSQEGGTGSYEQYF.